This T cell receptor (beta chain) stems from a study of T cell responses to AZD1222 COVID-19 vaccine. Trimming shortened V by 0 bases and J by 6 bases, and 1 base separated the two germline ends. The CDR3 extends over 11 amino acids. Per germline, CDR1 SGDLS and CDR2 YYNGEE. The method was immunoSEQ multiplex PCR; TCRdb's version includes in-frame clones alone and lacks a portion of them. Of 95,000 to 150,000 clones in the sample, just under 90% were seen once. The specimen comprised peripheral blood, sampled on day 0 of AZD1222 vaccination. The chain has TRBV9 and TRBJ1-5, with unresolved D. The receptor's source is an adult in good health. The DNA for the CDR3 is TGTGCCAGCAGCGTAGTTCAGCCCCAGCATTTT. Protein: CASSVVQPQHF.